This T cell receptor beta chain derives from a study of metastatic and nonmetastatic thyroid tumors. Germline V lookup: CDR1 MNHNY, CDR2 SVGAGI (reference sequence). The CDR3 has 14 amino acids. V was cut by 3 bases and J by 0 bases, with 6 bases left in between. Study findings and constraints: It was reportedly found that TCR beta diversity was significantly higher in malignant thyroid tumors than in benign nodules, a difference seen in both blood and tumor samples.

Before thyroid surgery, none of the patients had received any treatment. Authors' methods: A classifier for distant metastasis in papillary thyroid cancer was constructed using CDR3 differences observed across clinicopathological groups. MiXCR reprocessed the PCR reads for TCRdb. The V and J calls were determined by TCRdb, not by the authors. The table lists tens of thousands of clones, 20% to 25% of them singletons. This clone counts as medium-sized. What it recognizes is unknown. The chain has TRBV6-6 and TRBJ1-3; D remains ambiguous. The sequenced material came from adjacent normal tissue. The TCR sequence derives from a female donor with papillary thyroid cancer or a benign thyroid nodule (not recorded which). Some clones in this sample may be carry-over from other donors' samples. CDR3 protein: CASSYGNSGNTIYF. The CDR3 DNA reads as TGTGCCAGCAGTTATGGCAACTCTGGAAACACCATATATTTT.